Below are 25 T cell receptor beta chains sequenced from a single sample in a study of blood T cell repertoires in COVID-19. The table came from immunoSEQ multiplex PCR; TCRdb's copy has only in-frame clones and leaves some out. The sample records about 89,000 clones, about 80% being singletons. The source material was peripheral blood. The receptors come from a human donor in a cohort sampled during active COVID-19.

V is TRBV4-1 and J is TRBJ2-7; a weak D match, TRBD1 (5 bases). The CDR3 runs to 13 residues. From germline, CDR1 is MGHRA and CDR2 YSYEKL. Trimming took 1 base from V and 3 from J, leaving 7 bases between them. The CDR3 region has the DNA TGCGCCAGCAGCCAAGTAAGGGGCTACGAGCAGTACTTC. Translation gives CASSQVRGYEQYF.

This clone was picked up a small number of times. The rearrangement uses TRBV30 and TRBJ1-2, with no clear D. The V gene lost 3 bases and the J gene lost 6 bases, with 14 bases spanning the gap. The germline gives CDR1 GTSNPN, CDR2 SVGIG (reference sequence). The CDR3 extends over 13 amino acids. This CDR3 is CAWRGGRDDGYTF. Written as DNA, the CDR3 is TGTGCCTGGAGAGGAGGGCGCGATGATGGCTACACCTTC.

The chain combines TRBV19 with TRBJ2-1, with D tentatively TRBD2 (5 bases). CDR3 size: 17 residues. Germline lookup yields CDR1 LNHDA and CDR2 SQIVND (reference sequence). The germline V and J ends were trimmed by 0 bases and 0 bases, with 12 bases remaining between them. CDR3: CASSIEASTSSYNEQFF. CDR3 bases: TGTGCCAGTAGTATAGAAGCTAGCACCAGCTCCTACAATGAGCAGTTCTTC.

V usage is TRBV6-6 and J usage is TRBJ1-1, with TRBD1 matching over 7 bases. Germline V gene sequence: CDR1 MNHNY, CDR2 SVGAGI (reference sequence). The CDR3 runs to 14 residues. With 6 bases clipped from V and 4 bases from J, the junction kept 8 bases outside the gene matches. CDR3 nucleotide sequence: TGTGCCAGCAGGGAGGGGGCCACCCGCACTGAAGCTTTCTTT. It translates to CASREGATRTEAFF.

This chain joins TRBV5-6 and TRBJ2-7, with D unclear. The CDR3 covers 11 residues. Germline V CDR1 and CDR2: SGHDT, YYEEEE. Trimming left V 3 bases short and J 6 bases short, with 7 bases between. The CDR3 DNA sequence: TGTGCCAGCAGCTACCTTAGCGAGCAGTACTTC. Protein: CASSYLSEQYF.

The chain links TRBV6-2 or TRBV6-3 to TRBJ2-7; 7 positions match TRBD1. J was trimmed by 6 bases and V by 6 bases; bases with no gene match: 11. The CDR3 totals 14 residues. The germline V gene has CDR1 MNHEY and CDR2 SVGEGT. The chain's CDR3 is CASSHDRVRGEQYF. The DNA for the CDR3 is TGTGCCAGCAGCCATGACAGGGTCCGGGGCGAGCAGTACTTC.

This clone appeared many times. The J gene is TRBJ1-5, the V gene TRBV6-2 or TRBV6-3; D is possibly TRBD1 (6 bases). The CDR3 sequence is 14 residues long. Germline V gene sequence: CDR1 MNHEY, CDR2 SVGEGT. The V end was cut by 5 bases, the J end by 5 bases, with 13 bases between. DNA for the CDR3: TGTGCCAGCAGTCGAACAGGGTCACATCAGCCCCAGCATTTT. Its translation is CASSRTGSHQPQHF.

V and J are TRBV9 and TRBJ1-2; a possible D gene is TRBD1 (5 bases). The CDR3 is 13 residues long. The germline gives CDR1 SGDLS, CDR2 YYNGEE. The ends were cut back, 0 bases at V and 7 bases at J, with 10 bases in the middle. The DNA of the CDR3 is TGTGCCAGCAGCGTAGAGCAGGGTGGTGGCTACACCTTC. Residues: CASSVEQGGGYTF.

This chain uses TRBV28 with TRBJ2-7, with 8 bases that match TRBD2. Germline trimming cut 2 bases from V and 4 bases from J; bases unmatched to any gene: 7. CDR3 length: 15 amino acids. The germline CDR1 and CDR2 sequences are MDHEN and SYDVKM. CDR3 DNA: TGTGCCAGCAGTTTAATAGCGGGATCAGGGTACGAGCAGTACTTC. Amino acids: CASSLIAGSGYEQYF.

The chain recombines TRBV19 with TRBJ1-5, with D possibly matching TRBD1 (6 bases). CDR3 length equals 13 residues. Germline assignment: CDR1 LNHDA and CDR2 SQIVND (reference sequence). V lost 10 bases and J lost 1, with 11 bases in between. In DNA, the CDR3 is TGTGCCACTAGGGGGGGGAGCAATCAGCCCCAGCATTTT. Amino acid sequence: CATRGGSNQPQHF.

The chain joins TRBV30 to TRBJ2-7; weak D call: TRBD2 (6 bases). Germline-derived CDR1 and CDR2 are GTSNPN and SVGIG (reference sequence). The CDR3 has 16 residues. V gave up 4 bases and J gave up 0 bases, with 19 bases separating them. CDR3 coding DNA: TGTGCCTGGAATCAACCTGGGGACGGGAGCTCCTACGAGCAGTACTTC. Protein: CAWNQPGDGSSYEQYF. The complete variable domain, with remaining parts taken from reference TRBV30 and TRBJ2-7, reads SQTIHQWPATLVQPVGSPLSLECTVEGTSNPNLYWYRQAAGRGLQLLFYSVGIGQISSEVPQNLSASRPQDRQFILSSKKLLLSDSGFYLCAWNQPGDGSSYEQYFGPGTRLTVT.

The sample holds many counts of this clone. The chain has TRBV7-2 and TRBJ1-1; D unclear. V gave up 0 bases and J gave up 3 bases, with 2 bases separating them. CDR1 is SGHTA and CDR2 is FQGNSA in the germline V gene. CDR3 length: 12 amino acids. CDR3 loop: CASSLAYTEAFF. The CDR3 DNA reads as TGTGCCAGCAGCTTAGCCTACACTGAAGCTTTCTTT.

The chain couples TRBV15 to TRBJ2-2, with 10 bases fitting TRBD1. Germline loops: CDR1 LNHNV, CDR2 YYDKDF (reference sequence). J was trimmed by 6 bases and V by 3 bases; bases with no gene match: 1. The CDR3 has 14 residues. The DNA for the CDR3 is TGTGCCACCAGCAGGGACAGGGGGGCCGGGGAGCTGTTTTTT. This gives the protein CATSRDRGAGELFF.

V gene TRBV19 combines with J gene TRBJ2-1, with TRBD2 matching 9 bases. The CDR3 runs 15 residues. Unmatched junction bases numbered 10, after V lost 5 bases and J lost 8 bases. The germline CDR1 and CDR2 sequences are LNHDA and SQIVND (reference sequence). CDR3 region: CASSVSGTSRDEQFF. The CDR3 region has the DNA TGTGCCAGTAGTGTCTCCGGGACTAGCAGGGATGAGCAGTTCTTC.

The chain employs TRBV5-6 and TRBJ2-7, with TRBD2 matching 7 bases. Germline V lookup: CDR1 SGHDT, CDR2 YYEEEE. J lost 6 bases, V lost 4 bases, and 10 bases had no gene match. There are 14 residues in the CDR3. As DNA, the CDR3 is TGTGCCAGCAGCGGGGGACTAACCTCCGGCGAGCAGTACTTC. It translates to CASSGGLTSGEQYF.

The V call is TRBV20-1, the J call TRBJ2-7; D remains unclear. CDR3 length: 11 residues. V gave up 2 bases and J gave up 3 bases, with 5 bases separating them. CDR1 is DFQATT and CDR2 is SNEGSKA in the germline V gene (reference sequence). The CDR3 reads CSARSLYEQYF. For the CDR3, the DNA is TGCAGTGCTAGATCCCTCTACGAGCAGTACTTC.

J is TRBJ1-1 and V is TRBV19, with 8 bases that match TRBD1. The CDR3 is made up of 15 amino acids. CDR1 LNHDA and CDR2 SQIVND come from the germline V gene (reference sequence). V shed 3 bases and J 10 bases; nucleotides not matched to a gene: 13. The CDR3 DNA reads as TGTGCCAGTAGTATTCTGGGACAGGAAACTTGGAGAGCTTTCTTT. Its protein product is CASSILGQETWRAFF. Variable domain in full (rest from reference TRBV19 and TRBJ1-1): DGGITQSPKYLFRKEGQNVTLSCEQNLNHDAMYWYRQDPGQGLRLIYYSQIVNDFQKGDIAEGYSVSREKKESFPLTVTSAQKNPTAFYLCASSILGQETWRAFFGQGTRLTVV.

This clone was picked up one time. This chain joins TRBV5-5 and TRBJ2-1; D is perhaps TRBD1 (6 bases). This CDR3 is built from 15 residues. Trimming took off 4 bases at V and 4 bases at J, with 15 bases between the two ends. Per germline, CDR1 SGHKS and CDR2 YYEKEE (reference sequence). In DNA, the CDR3 is TGTGCCAGCAGCCACAGGACAGCCGAATACAATGAGCAGTTCTTC. It specifies CASSHRTAEYNEQFF.

This clone was counted a few times. The genes are TRBV4-1 and TRBJ2-7; D not resolved. Trimming removed 5 bases from V and 12 bases from J, with 23 bases in between. The CDR3 has 14 residues. Germline CDR1 is MGHRA and CDR2 is YSYEKL. This chain's CDR3 is CASSAPGRKYEAYF. CDR3 sequence (DNA): TGCGCCAGCAGCGCCCCGGGTAGGAAATACGAGGCGTACTTC.

This sequence joins TRBV7-2 and TRBJ2-1, with 10 bases fitting TRBD2. J gave up 2 bases and V 5 bases, and 6 bases lay outside the gene matches. This CDR3 has 16 residues. Germline values: CDR1 SGHTA, CDR2 FQGNSA. The CDR3 loop reads CASSARAGGAYNEQFF. DNA for the CDR3: TGTGCCAGCAGCGCCAGAGCGGGAGGGGCCTACAATGAGCAGTTCTTC.

The chain carries TRBV28 and TRBJ2-7; TRBD2 might be the D (5 bases). Trimming removed 4 bases at V and 2 bases at J, with 9 bases between. The CDR3 consists of 13 residues. Germline V gene data show CDR1 as MDHEN and CDR2 as SYDVKM. CDR3: CASSWVGAYEQYF. CDR3 coding DNA: TGTGCCAGCAGTTGGGTGGGAGCCTACGAGCAGTACTTC. The variable domain in full, with the rest retrieved from reference TRBV28 and TRBJ2-7, is DVKVTQSSRYLVKRTGEKVFLECVQDMDHENMFWYRQDPGLGLRLIYFSYDVKMKEKGDIPEGYSVSREKKERFSLILESASTNQTSMYLCASSWVGAYEQYFGPGTRLTVT.

The rearrangement links TRBV4-2 to TRBJ2-1; the D gene is possibly TRBD1 (5 bases). V lost 0 bases and J 10 bases, leaving 10 bases between the germline ends. Germline CDR1 reads LGHNA; CDR2 reads YNFKEQ. The CDR3 is made up of 13 amino acids. In nucleotides, the CDR3 is TGTGCCAGCAGCCAAGATCTGGCAGGGGAGCAGTTCTTC. This codes for CASSQDLAGEQFF.

The chain uses TRBV9 and TRBJ2-1; 13 bases line up with TRBD2. Germline V gives CDR1 SGDLS, CDR2 YYNGEE. V shed 4 bases and J 9 bases; nucleotides not matched to a gene: 10. The length of the CDR3 is 16 residues. CDR3 amino acids: CASSQGGLAGEGEQFF. The CDR3 nucleotides read TGTGCCAGCAGCCAGGGAGGACTAGCGGGAGAAGGTGAGCAGTTCTTC.

The rearrangement joins TRBV7-9 to TRBJ1-1; D is ambiguous. Germline lookup yields CDR1 SEHNR and CDR2 FQNEAQ (reference sequence). This CDR3 contains 14 residues. Trimming removed 8 bases at V and 7 bases at J, with 20 bases between. The CDR3: CASVVRGERYEAFF. The CDR3 nucleotides are TGTGCCAGCGTAGTACGCGGGGAAAGGTATGAAGCTTTCTTT.

The chain is built from TRBV2 and TRBJ1-5; D call uncertain. V was trimmed by 4 bases and J by 5 bases, leaving 9 bases between them. In germline, CDR1 is SNHLY, CDR2 FYNNEI. The length of the CDR3 is 13 residues. The CDR3 coding sequence is TGTGCCAGCAGTGGGTCTACCCATCAGCCCCAGCATTTT. Protein product: CASSGSTHQPQHF. Looking up the rest from reference TRBV2 and TRBJ1-5 gives the full variable domain: EPEVTQTPSHQVTQMGQEVILRCVPISNHLYFYWYRQILGQKVEFLVSFYNNEISEKSEIFDDQFSVERPDGSNFTLKIRSTKLEDSAMYFCASSGSTHQPQHFGDGTRLSIL.